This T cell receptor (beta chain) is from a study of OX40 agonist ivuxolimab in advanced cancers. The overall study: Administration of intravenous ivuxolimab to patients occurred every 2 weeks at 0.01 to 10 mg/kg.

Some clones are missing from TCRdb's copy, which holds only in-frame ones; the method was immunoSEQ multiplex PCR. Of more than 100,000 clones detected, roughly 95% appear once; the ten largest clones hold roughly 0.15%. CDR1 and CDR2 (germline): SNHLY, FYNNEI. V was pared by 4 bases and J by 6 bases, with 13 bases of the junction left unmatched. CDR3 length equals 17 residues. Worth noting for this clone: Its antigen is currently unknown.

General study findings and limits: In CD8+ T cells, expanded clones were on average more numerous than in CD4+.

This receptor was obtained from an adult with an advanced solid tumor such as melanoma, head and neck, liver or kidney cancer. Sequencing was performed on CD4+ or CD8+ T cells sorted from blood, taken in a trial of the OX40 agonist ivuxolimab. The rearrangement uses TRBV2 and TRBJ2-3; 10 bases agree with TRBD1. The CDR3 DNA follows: TGTGCCAGCAGTGGGGGCCTCGGGACAGGGGTTCCGGATACGCAGTATTTT. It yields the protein CASSGGLGTGVPDTQYF.